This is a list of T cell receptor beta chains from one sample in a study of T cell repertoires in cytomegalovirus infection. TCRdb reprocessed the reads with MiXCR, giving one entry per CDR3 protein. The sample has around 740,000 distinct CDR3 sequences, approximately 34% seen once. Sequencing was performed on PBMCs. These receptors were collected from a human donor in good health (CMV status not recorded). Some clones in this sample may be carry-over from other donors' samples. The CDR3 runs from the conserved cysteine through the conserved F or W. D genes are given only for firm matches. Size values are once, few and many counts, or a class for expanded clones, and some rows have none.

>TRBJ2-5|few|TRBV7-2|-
CASSFYLETQYF
TGTGCCAGCAGCTTCTACTTAGAGACCCAGTACTTC
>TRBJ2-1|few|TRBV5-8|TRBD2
CASSLWGLAAVGEQFF
TGTGCCAGCAGCTTGTGGGGACTAGCCGCGGTTGGTGAGCAGTTCTTC
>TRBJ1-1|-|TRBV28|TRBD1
CASRGTQTGKNTEALF
TGTGCCAGCAGGGGGACGCAGACAGGGAAGAACACTGAAGCTCTCTTT
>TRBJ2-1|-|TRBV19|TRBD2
CASSILAGGGEQFF
TGTGCCAGTAGTATACTAGCGGGGGGGGGTGAGCAGTTCTTC
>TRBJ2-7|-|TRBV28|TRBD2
CASSSGLEAQYF
TGTGCCAGCAGTTCGGGACTAGAAGCGCAGTACTTC
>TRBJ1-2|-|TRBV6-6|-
CASSYSELNVYYGYTF
TGTGCCAGCAGTTACTCGGAATTAAATGTTTACTATGGCTACACCTTC
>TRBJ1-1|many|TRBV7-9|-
CASSRDGNTEAFF
TGTGCCAGCAGCCGAGACGGGAACACTGAAGCTTTCTTT
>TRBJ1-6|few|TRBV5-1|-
CASSPAGSPLHF
TGCGCCAGCAGCCCCGCCGGGTCACCCCTCCACTTT
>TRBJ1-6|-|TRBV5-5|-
CASSADGTGGSPLHF
TGTGCCAGCAGCGCGGACGGGACGGGCGGTTCACCCCTCCACTTT
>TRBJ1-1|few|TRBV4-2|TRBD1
CASSQVGTANTEAFF
TGTGCCAGCAGCCAAGTGGGGACAGCGAACACTGAAGCTTTCTTT
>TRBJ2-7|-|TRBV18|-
CASSPARASEQYF
TGTGCCAGCTCACCAGCCAGGGCTTCCGAGCAGTACTTC
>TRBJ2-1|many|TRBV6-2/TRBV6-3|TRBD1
CASSYSTRTGGADEQFF
TGTGCCAGCAGTTACTCGACCCGGACAGGGGGAGCCGATGAGCAGTTCTTC
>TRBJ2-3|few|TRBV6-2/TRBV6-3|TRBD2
CASSSGLAGVSTDTQYF
TGTGCCAGCAGTTCTGGACTAGCGGGGGTGAGCACAGATACGCAGTATTTT
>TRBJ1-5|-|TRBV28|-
CASSFEDLPQHF
TGTGCCAGCAGTTTTGAGGATCTGCCCCAGCATTTT
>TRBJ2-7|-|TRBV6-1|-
CASSYPAVFGTDSYEQYF
TGTGCCAGCAGTTACCCGGCGGTATTCGGGACGGACTCCTACGAGCAGTACTTC
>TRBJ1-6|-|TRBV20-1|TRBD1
CSARPVGTVNSPLHF
TGCAGTGCTAGGCCTGTCGGGACAGTAAATTCACCCCTCCACTTT
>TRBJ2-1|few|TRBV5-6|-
CASSLGVSGPMSEQFF
TGTGCCAGCAGCTTGGGTGTTAGCGGCCCTATGAGTGAGCAGTTCTTC
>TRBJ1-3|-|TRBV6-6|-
CAAGRSGNTIYF
TGTGCCGCGGGACGCTCTGGAAACACCATATATTTT
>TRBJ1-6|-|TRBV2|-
CASISEYNSPLHF
TGTGCCAGCATCTCCGAGTATAATTCACCCCTCCACTTT
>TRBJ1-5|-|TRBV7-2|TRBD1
CASRRDRASNQTQHF
TGTGCCAGCAGACGGGACAGGGCCAGCAATCAGACCCAGCATTTT
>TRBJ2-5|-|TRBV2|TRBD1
CASRNRDRARETQYF
TGTGCCAGCAGAAACCGGGACAGGGCAAGAGAGACCCAGTACTTC
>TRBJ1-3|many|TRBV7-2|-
CASSLGTYTGNTIYF
TGTGCCAGCAGCTTGGGGACGTACACTGGAAACACCATATATTTT
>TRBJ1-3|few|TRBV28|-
CASSFGASFYGNTIYF
TGTGCCAGCAGTTTTGGGGCAAGTTTTTATGGAAACACCATATATTTT
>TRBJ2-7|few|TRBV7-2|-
CASSSTSNGEQYF
TGTGCCAGCAGCTCGACCTCAAACGGCGAGCAGTACTTC
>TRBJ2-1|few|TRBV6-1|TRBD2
CASSYGVAGGKNEQFF
TGTGCCAGCAGTTACGGTGTAGCGGGAGGGAAAAATGAGCAGTTCTTC
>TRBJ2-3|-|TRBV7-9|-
CASSSRTTTSSTDTQYF
TGTGCCAGCAGCTCTCGGACCACCACTTCTAGCACAGATACGCAGTATTTT
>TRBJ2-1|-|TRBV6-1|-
CASSERVRPGDEQFF
TGTGCCAGCAGTGAACGGGTTAGGCCAGGCGATGAGCAGTTCTTC
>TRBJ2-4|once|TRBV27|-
CASSSRHSQNIQYF
TGTGCCAGCAGTTCCCGACATAGCCAAAACATTCAGTACTTC
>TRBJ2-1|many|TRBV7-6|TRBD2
CASSLEGGGIDYNEQFF
TGTGCCAGCAGCTTAGAAGGCGGGGGGATTGATTACAATGAGCAGTTCTTC
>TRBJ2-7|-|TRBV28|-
CASSFRVFNEQYF
TGTGCCAGCAGTTTCAGGGTGTTCAACGAGCAGTACTTC
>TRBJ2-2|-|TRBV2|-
CASNLRTGNTGELFF
TGTGCCAGCAACTTAAGGACTGGGAACACCGGGGAGCTGTTTTTT
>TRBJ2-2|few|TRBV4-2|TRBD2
CASSQGSPSGIWTGELFF
TGTGCCAGCAGCCAAGGGTCCCCTAGCGGGATATGGACCGGGGAGCTGTTTTTT
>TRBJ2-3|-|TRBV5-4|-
CASGERVSTDTQYF
TGTGCCAGTGGGGAGCGGGTTAGCACAGATACGCAGTATTTT
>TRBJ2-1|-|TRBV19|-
CASSPPTSSYNEQFF
TGTGCCAGTAGTCCCCCCACGAGCTCCTACAATGAGCAGTTCTTC
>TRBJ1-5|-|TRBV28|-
CASSFPSGRGSNQPQHF
TGTGCCAGCAGTTTCCCCTCAGGCAGGGGAAGCAATCAGCCCCAGCATTTT
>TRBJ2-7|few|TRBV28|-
CASSRTARGAYEQYF
TGTGCCAGCAGTCGAACAGCGAGGGGGGCCTACGAGCAGTACTTC
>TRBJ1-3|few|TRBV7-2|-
CASSSGGPGVTIYF
TGTGCCAGCAGCTCCGGGGGCCCGGGTGTCACCATATATTTT
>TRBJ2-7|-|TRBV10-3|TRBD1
CAIIDGTGFSYEQYF
TGTGCCATCATTGACGGGACAGGGTTCTCCTACGAGCAGTACTTC
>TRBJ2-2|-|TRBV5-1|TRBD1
CASSDKGQGNTGELFF
TGCGCCAGCAGTGATAAGGGACAGGGAAACACCGGGGAGCTGTTTTTT
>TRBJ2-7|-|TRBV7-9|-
CASSPRQFYEQYF
TGTGCCAGCAGCCCCCGACAGTTCTACGAGCAGTACTTC
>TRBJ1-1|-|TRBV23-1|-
CASSQSGGEAFF
TGCGCCAGCAGTCAATCCGGGGGGGAAGCTTTCTTT
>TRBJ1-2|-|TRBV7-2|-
CASSFFDYGGHENYGYTF
TGTGCCAGCAGCTTTTTTGATTACGGGGGGCACGAGAACTATGGCTACACCTTC
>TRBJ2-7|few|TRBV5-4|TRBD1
CASSGTGSSSYEQYF
TGTGCCAGCAGCGGGACAGGGTCTAGCTCCTACGAGCAGTACTTC
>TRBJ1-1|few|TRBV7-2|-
CASSSSGITEAFF
TGTGCCAGCAGCTCATCCGGGATCACTGAAGCTTTCTTT
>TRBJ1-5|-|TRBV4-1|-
CASSPSGGLFQPQHF
TGCGCCAGCAGCCCTTCCGGGGGGTTGTTCCAGCCCCAGCATTTT
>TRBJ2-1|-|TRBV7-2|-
CASSYYSNEQFF
TGTGCCAGCAGCTACTATAGCAATGAGCAGTTCTTC
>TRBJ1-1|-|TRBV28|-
CASSDRTKGRHTEAFF
TGTGCCAGCAGTGATAGGACAAAGGGGAGGCACACTGAAGCTTTCTTT
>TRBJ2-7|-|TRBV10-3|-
CAISDRRGSIQGQYF
TGTGCCATCAGTGACCGACGGGGGTCTATTCAGGGGCAGTACTTC
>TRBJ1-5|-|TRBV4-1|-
CASSQESGIQPQHF
TGCGCCAGCAGCCAAGAATCCGGCATCCAGCCCCAGCATTTT
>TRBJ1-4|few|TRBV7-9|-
CASSLSDTANEKLFF
TGTGCCAGCAGCTTATCGGACACGGCTAATGAAAAACTGTTTTTT
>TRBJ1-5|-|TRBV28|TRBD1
CASSIPGQTSQPQHF
TGTGCCAGCAGCATTCCGGGACAGACAAGTCAGCCCCAGCATTTT
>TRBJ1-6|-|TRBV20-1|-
CSARLLEDSPLHF
TGCAGTGCTAGACTTCTCGAAGATTCACCCCTCCACTTT
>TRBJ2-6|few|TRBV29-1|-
CSVAGVSGANVLTF
TGCAGCGTGGCCGGGGTGTCTGGGGCCAACGTCCTGACTTTC
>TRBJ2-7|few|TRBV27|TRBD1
CASSLSRGTGEGEQYF
TGTGCCAGCAGTTTATCTCGAGGGACAGGGGAAGGCGAGCAGTACTTC
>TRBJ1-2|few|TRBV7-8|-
CASSWSLRDYTF
TGTGCCAGCAGCTGGTCGCTCCGGGACTACACCTTC
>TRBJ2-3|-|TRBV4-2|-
CASSQDSSRDTQYF
TGTGCCAGCAGCCAAGATTCTAGCAGGGATACGCAGTATTTT
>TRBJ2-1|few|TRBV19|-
CASSREGITYNEQFF
TGTGCCAGTAGCCGAGAGGGTATCACCTACAATGAGCAGTTCTTC